What follows describes a single T cell receptor beta chain. The specificity of this receptor is unknown. Base qualities were left out, and no much larger clone turns up one base away. These data come from a study of blood T cell repertoires in COVID-19 (dated by TCRdb to about 2020). General notes on the study: The collaborator samples originated in the United States, Italy and Spain and spanned the acute and convalescent phases of COVID-19. HLA class I and class II types, where available, came from metadata supplied by the sample provider rather than from assay-based typing. The repertoires were made available in a free public database intended to serve as a resource for research on the immune response to SARS-CoV-2. A de-identified subject ID, COVID-19 status, age in years and sex were almost always included in the sample metadata. Deeply sampled blood TCRbeta repertoires from subjects exposed to, actively infected with, or recovered from COVID-19 were included in the dataset. The prospective study material was composed of cDNA or gDNA derived from T cells, B-cell-depleted T cells, or PBMCs. The samples were drawn from two sources: the first 160 participants of the ongoing ImmuneRACE study, and over 1,000 subjects contributed by 6 global collaborators. Findings and caveats that apply to the study as a whole: The amount of clinical and demographic metadata varied by source and participant and was provided uncurated.

V and J are truncated by 10 bases and 5 bases respectively, leaving an intervening sequence of 18 bases. The CDR3 spans 13 residues, from the cysteine through the phenylalanine. CDR3 DNA only is kept here, 39 bases in frame from base 1. One collaborating source in Seattle enrolled patients during active infection and followed them longitudinally through the course of disease. Collaborating institutions collected whole blood in K2EDTA tubes following their own protocols. For TCRbeta analysis, collaborators shipped samples in one of three forms: frozen whole blood, isolated PBMCs, or DNA extracted from either of those sample types. TCRbeta CDR3 regions were amplified from genomic DNA using the immunoSEQ Assay, a bias-controlled multiplex PCR. In the original analysis: The number of nucleated cells in each sample was estimated by amplification of reference gene primers within the assay. To quantify the absolute abundance of each unique TCRbeta CDR3 rearrangement, sequence reads were collapsed and filtered. For each sample, productive Simpson clonality was calculated by taking the square root of Simpson's diversity index across productive rearrangements. This immuneACCESS table, as held by TCRdb, lists in-frame sequences with V and J called but not all clones. Of the missing ones, under half trace to an unresolved V gene in checked studies; the others have no known cause. The DNA gave D and trimming, while V, J and clone size come from that table. A total of some 250,000 clones appear in this sample, 81% of them only once. The top ten hold 6% to 8% of the sample.

Here the chain combines TRBV12-3 or TRBV12-4 and TRBJ2-7; the D segment could be TRBD2, given 6 matching bases. The sequencing sample was made of peripheral blood. The TCR comes from a woman older than 75 with COVID-19, enrolled during active disease. At the DNA level, the sequence is TGTGCCACTGCCCGCAAGGCGGGAAACGAGCAGTACTTC. Its translation is CATARKAGNEQYF.